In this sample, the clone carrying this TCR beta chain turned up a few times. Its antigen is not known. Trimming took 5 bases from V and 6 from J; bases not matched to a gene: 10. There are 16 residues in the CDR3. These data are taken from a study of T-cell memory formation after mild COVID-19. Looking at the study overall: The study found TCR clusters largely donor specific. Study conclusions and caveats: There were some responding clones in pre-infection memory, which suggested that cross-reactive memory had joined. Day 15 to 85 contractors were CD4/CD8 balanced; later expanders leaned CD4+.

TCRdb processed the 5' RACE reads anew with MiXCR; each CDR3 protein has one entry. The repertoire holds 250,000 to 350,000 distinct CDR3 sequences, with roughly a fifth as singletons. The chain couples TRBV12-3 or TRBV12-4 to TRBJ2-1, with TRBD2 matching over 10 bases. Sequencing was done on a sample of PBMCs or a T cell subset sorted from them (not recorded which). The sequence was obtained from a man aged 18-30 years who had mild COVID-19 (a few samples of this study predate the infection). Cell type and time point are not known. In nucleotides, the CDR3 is TGTGCCAGCAGTCCGGGGACTAGCGAAAGGAGCAATGAGCAGTTCTTC. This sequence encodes CASSPGTSERSNEQFF.